The following is a T cell receptor beta chain sequence with its context. The antigen is undetermined. This specimen comes from a study of cytomegalovirus exposure and HLA in healthy donors. General study points: For TCR beta chains, V- and J-gene trimming was later linked to a missense DCLRE1C variant.

V lost 4 bases to trimming and J lost 3 bases; unmatched junction nucleotides: 1. The CDR3 covers 13 residues. Germline lookup yields CDR1 SGHNT and CDR2 YYREEE (reference sequence). PCR primers comprised 60 Vbeta and 13 Jbeta primers. TCRdb's copy holds only in-frame clones and misses some; the assay was immunoSEQ multiplex PCR. The sample has roughly 99,000 clones; roughly 80% are singletons. The receptor was isolated from a man aged 25-40 years in good health and CMV-seronegative. The rearrangement joins TRBV5-4 to TRBJ2-1; the match to TRBD2 covers 7 bases. Specimen: PBMCs. CDR3 coding DNA: TGTGCCAGCAGCCCGGGGGGCTACAATGAGCAGTTCTTC. Translated: CASSPGGYNEQFF.